The following is a TCR beta chain sequence with its context. These data belong to a study of control samples from healthy donors and cancer patients. Sequenced by immunoSEQ multiplex PCR; TCRdb stores in-frame clones only, minus some. The sample records 90,000 or so clones, about 88% being singletons. Germline CDR1 is LGHDT and CDR2 is YNNKEL (reference sequence). The V and J ends lost 1 base and 10 bases respectively, with 11 bases between them. The CDR3 is 13 amino acids. The V and J genes are TRBV3-1 (or the pseudogene TRBV3-2) and TRBJ2-1; D may match TRBD1 or TRBD2 (5 bases each). This clonotype was obtained from a woman aged 70-85 years in good health. The sample taken for sequencing was blood. The CDR3 coding sequence is TGTGCCAGCAGCCAAGCCATAGAGGGGGAGCAGTTCTTC. It yields the protein CASSQAIEGEQFF.